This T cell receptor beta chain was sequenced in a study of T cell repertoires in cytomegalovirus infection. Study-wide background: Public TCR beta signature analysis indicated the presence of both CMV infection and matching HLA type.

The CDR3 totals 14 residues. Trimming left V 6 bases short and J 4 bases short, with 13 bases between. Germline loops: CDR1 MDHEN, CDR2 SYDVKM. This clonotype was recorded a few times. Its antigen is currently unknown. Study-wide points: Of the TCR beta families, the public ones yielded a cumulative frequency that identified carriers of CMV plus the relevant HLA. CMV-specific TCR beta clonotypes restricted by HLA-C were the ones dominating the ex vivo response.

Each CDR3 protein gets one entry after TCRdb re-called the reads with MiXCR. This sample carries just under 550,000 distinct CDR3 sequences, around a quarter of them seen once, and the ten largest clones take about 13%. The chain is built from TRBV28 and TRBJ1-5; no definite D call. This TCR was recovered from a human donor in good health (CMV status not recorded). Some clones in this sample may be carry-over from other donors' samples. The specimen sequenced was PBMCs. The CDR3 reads CASRRSLGNQPQHF. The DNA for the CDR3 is TGTGCCAGCAGGCGAAGTCTGGGGAATCAGCCCCAGCATTTT.